These T cell receptor beta chains were read from a single sample in a study of monozygotic twins with inflammatory bowel disease. TCRdb reprocessed the 5' RACE reads and keeps a single row for each CDR3 protein, giving no DNA. In all, the sample yields just over 300,000 distinct CDR3 sequences. The specimen was blood. Receptors originate from a human donor with ulcerative colitis or Crohn's disease, or a healthy co-twin of an affected twin (not recorded which). Each CDR3 is given with its conserved first and last residue.

cdr3_length: 15
j_call: TRBJ1-4
v_call: TRBV4-2
cdr3_aa: CASSPPGTGVEKLFF

cdr3_length: 13
j_call: TRBJ1-6
v_call: TRBV7-2
cdr3_aa: CASSLVRDSPLHF

cdr3_length: 17
j_call: TRBJ2-1
v_call: TRBV5-6
cdr3_aa: CASSLVVAGDSYNEQFF

cdr3_length: 15
j_call: TRBJ2-2
v_call: TRBV28
cdr3_aa: CASSPTGANTGELFF

cdr3_length: 15
j_call: TRBJ1-2
v_call: TRBV15
cdr3_aa: CATSRGALGEGGYTF

cdr3_length: 14
j_call: TRBJ1-2
v_call: TRBV20-1
cdr3_aa: CSARAPQTNYGYTF

cdr3_length: 15
j_call: TRBJ2-5
v_call: TRBV20-1
cdr3_aa: CSARDPTGGKETQYF

cdr3_length: 14
j_call: TRBJ2-5
v_call: TRBV5-1
cdr3_aa: CASSNGQLQETQYF

cdr3_length: 13
j_call: TRBJ2-3
v_call: TRBV30
cdr3_aa: CAWNRRATDTQYF

cdr3_length: 15
j_call: TRBJ1-6
v_call: TRBV4-3
cdr3_aa: CASSQAGGRGSPLHF

cdr3_length: 14
j_call: TRBJ1-4
v_call: TRBV28
cdr3_aa: CASKRQGGTEKLFF

cdr3_length: 15
j_call: TRBJ2-5
v_call: TRBV15
cdr3_aa: CATSRDWIGQETQYF

cdr3_length: 14
j_call: TRBJ1-5
v_call: TRBV20-1
cdr3_aa: CSASTPRGTQPQHF

cdr3_length: 13
j_call: TRBJ2-5
v_call: TRBV11-2
cdr3_aa: CASSLEIGETQYF

cdr3_length: 15
j_call: TRBJ2-1
v_call: TRBV2
cdr3_aa: CASKEEDSSYNEQFF

cdr3_length: 14
j_call: TRBJ2-5
v_call: TRBV30
cdr3_aa: CAWKTLGPPETQYF

cdr3_length: 14
j_call: TRBJ1-2
v_call: TRBV20-1
cdr3_aa: CSASPERLTNGYTF

cdr3_length: 15
j_call: TRBJ2-1
v_call: TRBV9
cdr3_aa: CASSVGGGDYNEQFF

cdr3_length: 14
j_call: TRBJ1-2
v_call: TRBV5-4
cdr3_aa: CASSIGAQAYGYTF

cdr3_length: 18
j_call: TRBJ2-5
v_call: TRBV11-2
cdr3_aa: CASSYTSGKRGYQETQYF

cdr3_length: 14
j_call: TRBJ2-7
v_call: TRBV13
cdr3_aa: CASSLGVAGGEQYF

cdr3_length: 19
j_call: TRBJ1-1
v_call: TRBV20-1
cdr3_aa: CSASSTVGGPGVRGTEAFF

cdr3_length: 15
j_call: TRBJ1-5
v_call: TRBV29-1
cdr3_aa: CSVVFGGLSNQPQHF

cdr3_length: 15
j_call: TRBJ2-3
v_call: TRBV5-1
cdr3_aa: CASSLWDTKGDTQYF

cdr3_length: 15
j_call: TRBJ2-1
v_call: TRBV5-1
cdr3_aa: CASSLGPAGVGEQFF

cdr3_length: 16
j_call: TRBJ2-3
v_call: TRBV6-1
cdr3_aa: CASSATRLPGTDTQYF

cdr3_length: 16
j_call: TRBJ1-4
v_call: TRBV20-1
cdr3_aa: CSARSGTYVDGEKLFF

cdr3_length: 14
j_call: TRBJ1-3
v_call: TRBV7-2
cdr3_aa: CASSSRVTGNTIYF

cdr3_length: 14
j_call: TRBJ1-1
v_call: TRBV7-2
cdr3_aa: CASSLSLSTTEAFF

cdr3_length: 15
j_call: TRBJ2-1
v_call: TRBV18
cdr3_aa: CASSPGLAGFNEQFF

cdr3_length: 13
j_call: TRBJ2-7
v_call: TRBV12-3/TRBV12-4
cdr3_aa: CASSLEGPYEQYF